The 15 T cell receptor beta chains below come from one sample, sequenced in a study of breast tumors, draining lymph nodes, adjacent tissues. TCRdb itself ran the multiplex PCR reads through MiXCR, one entry per CDR3 protein. The data show roughly 11,000 distinct CDR3 sequences, 53% seen once. The specimen was breast tumor tissue. These receptor sequences come from a female donor with breast cancer. Some clones in this sample may be carry-over from other donors' samples.

There are a few counts of this clonotype. The chain couples TRBV10-3 to TRBJ2-7; 9 bases match TRBD1. Germline V gives CDR1 ENHRY, CDR2 SYGVKD. The ends lost 0 bases at V and 4 bases at J; junction bases unmatched: 4. There are 15 residues in the CDR3. The CDR3 DNA reads as TGTGCCATCAGTGAGTCGGGAGACAGGGGGTACGAGCAGTACGTC. Translating it yields CAISESGDRGYEQYV.

The J gene is TRBJ2-7, the V gene TRBV5-5; 8 nucleotides line up with TRBD2. In germline, CDR1 is SGHKS, CDR2 YYEKEE (reference sequence). This CDR3 contains 15 residues. J lost 0 bases, V lost 5 bases, and 7 bases had no gene match. This chain's CDR3 is CASSYSGANSYEQYF. CDR3 DNA sequence: TGTGCCAGCAGTTATAGCGGGGCGAACTCCTACGAGCAGTACTTC.

J is TRBJ1-3 and V is TRBV3-1; D is perhaps TRBD1 (6 bases). CDR1 and CDR2 from the germline V gene are LGHDT and YNNKEL (reference sequence). This CDR3 has 14 residues. The germline V and J ends were trimmed by 2 bases and 4 bases, with 9 bases remaining between them. CDR3: CASSQHREGNTIYF. The CDR3 DNA reads TGTGCCAGCAGCCAACACAGGGAGGGAAACACCATATATTTT.

Turning to this clonotype: Possible read error: a much larger clone is one base away. The chain employs TRBV18 and TRBJ1-1; no reliable D call. From germline, CDR1 is KGHSH and CDR2 LQKENI. The CDR3 is 14 amino acids. CDR3 nucleotides: TGTGCCAGCCCACCATTTTCAATAATTGAGGAAGCTTTCTTT. This sequence encodes CASPPFSIIEEAFF.

This clonotype was recorded at least ten times. The rearrangement uses TRBV6-5 and TRBJ1-2, with no clear D. V lost 5 bases, J lost 7 bases, and 20 bases lay in between. CDR1 is MNHEY and CDR2 is SVGAGI in the germline V gene. There are 15 residues in the CDR3. The CDR3 region has the DNA TGTGCCAGCAGTCCGCCCCCGGGTAGCGTTGGTGGCTACACCTTC. Protein: CASSPPPGSVGGYTF.

The CDR3 DNA is TGTGCCAGCAGTGAGCCGCGGGAGGGAATCTACGAGCAGTACTTC. Its protein is CASSEPREGIYEQYF. J is TRBJ2-7 and V is TRBV2; 9 bases are a match to TRBD2. Per the germline V gene, CDR1 is SNHLY and CDR2 is FYNNEI. CDR3 size: 15 residues. J lost 3 bases, V lost 3 bases, and 6 bases had no gene match.

The rearrangement uses TRBV2 and TRBJ1-4; D not certain. Trimming stripped 4 bases from V and 8 bases from J, with 2 bases between. The CDR3 runs to 10 residues. Germline assignment: CDR1 SNHLY and CDR2 FYNNEI. The CDR3 reads CASSGEKLFF. The CDR3 nucleotides are TGTGCCAGCAGTGGGGAAAAACTGTTTTTT. The variable domain in full, with the rest retrieved from reference TRBV2 and TRBJ1-4, is EPEVTQTPSHQVTQMGQEVILRCVPISNHLYFYWYRQILGQKVEFLVSFYNNEISEKSEIFDDQFSVERPDGSNFTLKIRSTKLEDSAMYFCASSGEKLFFGSGTQLSVL.

This clonotype was observed a few times. The chain carries TRBV29-1 and TRBJ1-4; D gene ambiguous. CDR3 length: 13 amino acids. Germline V lookup: CDR1 SQVTM, CDR2 ANQGSEA. Trimming stripped 6 bases from V and 2 bases from J, with 10 bases between. This CDR3 is CSVQRGTNEKLFF. CDR3 sequence (DNA): TGCAGCGTCCAACGGGGTACTAATGAAAAACTGTTTTTT.

The chain recombines TRBV5-6 with TRBJ2-7; the D gene could be TRBD1 or TRBD2 (5 bases each). Germline values: CDR1 SGHDT, CDR2 YYEEEE. The V and J ends lost 1 base and 3 bases respectively, with 11 bases between them. CDR3 length equals 14 residues. The CDR3 is CASSLSRGFYEQYF. In nucleotides, the CDR3 is TGTGCCAGCAGCTTGTCCCGGGGCTTCTACGAGCAGTACTTC.

V and J are TRBV10-3 and TRBJ2-2; TRBD1 matches 9 bases. Germline V gene data show CDR1 as ENHRY and CDR2 as SYGVKD. There are 12 residues in the CDR3. The V segment lost 10 bases and the J segment 6 bases; nucleotides outside the gene matches: 3. CDR3 bases: TGTGCCAACCGACAGGGGGCCGGGGAGCTGTTTTTT. As protein: CANRQGAGELFF.

The chain is built from TRBV29-1 and TRBJ2-2; D is possibly TRBD1 or TRBD2 (5 bases each). This CDR3 comprises 13 residues. In germline, CDR1 is SQVTM, CDR2 ANQGSEA. V was trimmed by 4 bases and J by 3 bases, leaving 9 bases between them. The CDR3 region has the DNA TGCAGCGTTGTCCAGGGAGACACCGGGGAGCTGTTTTTT. Translated: CSVVQGDTGELFF.

The chain recombines TRBV3-1 with TRBJ1-5; D is uncertain. Germline CDR1 is LGHDT and CDR2 is YNNKEL (reference sequence). Deletions cut 1 base from V and 4 bases from J, with 2 bases between. The CDR3 runs 12 residues. CDR3 sequence (DNA): TGTGCCAGCAGCCAAGCGAATCAGCCCCAGCATTTT. Protein product: CASSQANQPQHF.

This chain connects TRBV15 to TRBJ2-7, with 11 bases identical to TRBD1. The CDR3 contains 15 residues. With V trimmed by 0 bases and J by 5 bases, 3 bases remained unmatched. The germline gives CDR1 LNHNV, CDR2 YYDKDF (reference sequence). The CDR3 loop reads CATSRDRTGGNEQYF. The CDR3 DNA reads as TGTGCCACCAGCAGAGATCGGACAGGGGGCAACGAGCAGTACTTC.

At least ten counts were recorded for this clonotype. Given the absence of the conserved phenylalanine or tryptophan at the CDR3 end, a read error is likely. The DNA is left out, because the CDR3 cannot be placed on it with certainty; the CDR3 is given as TCRdb lists it. The rearrangement links TRBV7-9 to TRBJ2-6; the DNA was not compared with TRBD1, the D call given in the table. The length of the CDR3 is 8 amino acids, counting both ends. CDR1 SEHNR and CDR2 FQNEAQ come from the germline V gene (reference sequence). CDR3: CASSLVGD.

Note on this clonotype: Germline and junction disagree at one end, which may indicate a read error. The chain couples TRBV6-5 to TRBJ2-5; D uncertain. This CDR3 is built from 15 residues. Germline assignment: CDR1 MNHEY and CDR2 SVGAGI. For the CDR3, the DNA is TGTGCCAGCAGTCACTCCACAGCGCTACAAGAGACCCAGTACTTC. Its protein is CASSHSTALQETQYF.